The T cell receptor (beta chain) under discussion was sequenced for a study of response to subunit inactivated influenza vaccine. This clonotype was picked up a small number of times. The V end lost 0 bases, the J end lost 1 base, and 9 bases lay between the germline ends. Per germline, CDR1 MNHEY and CDR2 SVGEGT. This CDR3 is 15 amino acids long. TCRdb passed the RT-PCR reads through MiXCR, listing each CDR3 protein once. The profile covers approximately 310,000 distinct CDR3 sequences, with 21% appearing a single time and roughly 10% taken by the ten largest. This chain uses TRBV6-2 or TRBV6-3 with TRBJ1-1; no definite D call. The clonotype originates from a man in his fifties or sixties who received an inactivated influenza vaccine. The specimen comprised PBMCs from blood, sampled around 22 months after vaccination. This CDR3 is CASSYSFSGNTEAFF. CDR3 nucleotide sequence: TGTGCCAGCAGTTACTCGTTTTCGGGGAACACTGAAGCTTTCTTT.